This T cell receptor beta chain comes out of a study of cytomegalovirus exposure and HLA in healthy donors. The study, taken as a whole, reports: That first-cohort TCR clusters tended to co-occur in the approximately 120 validation repertoires was found in a later analysis. Cytomegalovirus status was reportedly diagnosed by the classifier with high sensitivity and specificity. Associated with cytomegalovirus, according to the listing, were around 170 TCR beta chains.

Clones were sequenced by immunoSEQ multiplex PCR, and TCRdb holds only the in-frame ones, with some missing. The sample comprises tens of thousands of clones, over 95% of which are singletons, and more than 2% rests with the top ten. To note about this clone: The antigen is unknown.

The V and J ends lost 0 bases and 2 bases respectively, with 7 bases between them. This CDR3 spans 14 amino acids. The germline V gene has CDR1 ENHRY and CDR2 SYGVKD. The sample was PBMCs. The chain recombines TRBV10-3 with TRBJ1-1; D is unclear. The clonotype comes from a man aged 18 to 29 in good health and CMV-seronegative. This chain's CDR3 is CAISESNSNTEAFF. The CDR3 nucleotides are TGTGCCATCAGTGAGTCGAACTCAAACACTGAAGCTTTCTTT.